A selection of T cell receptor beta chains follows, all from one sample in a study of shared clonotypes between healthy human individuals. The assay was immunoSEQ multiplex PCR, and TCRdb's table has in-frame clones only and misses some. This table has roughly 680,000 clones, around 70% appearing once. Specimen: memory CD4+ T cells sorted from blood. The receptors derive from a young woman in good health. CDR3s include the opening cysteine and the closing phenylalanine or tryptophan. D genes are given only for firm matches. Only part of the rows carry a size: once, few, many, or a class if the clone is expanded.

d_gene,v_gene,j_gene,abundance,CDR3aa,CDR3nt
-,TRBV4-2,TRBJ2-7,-,CASSLAGVLSGEQYF,TGTGCCAGCAGCTTGGCCGGGGTTCTGTCGGGCGAGCAGTACTTC
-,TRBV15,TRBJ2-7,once,CATSRDRDEQYF,TGTGCCACCAGCAGAGATAGGGACGAGCAGTACTTC
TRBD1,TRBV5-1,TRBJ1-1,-,CASSFGTGDNTEAFF,TGCGCCAGCAGCTTCGGGACAGGGGATAACACTGAAGCTTTCTTT
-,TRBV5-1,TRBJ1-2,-,CASSLALRGAGDGYTF,TGCGCCAGCAGCTTGGCCCTTAGGGGTGCCGGGGATGGCTACACCTTC
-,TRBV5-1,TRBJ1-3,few,CASSLGTARGNTIYF,TGCGCCAGCAGCTTGGGGACGGCCCGTGGAAACACCATATATTTT
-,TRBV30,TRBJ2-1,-,CAWSVAGNEQFF,TGTGCCTGGAGCGTAGCTGGGAATGAGCAGTTCTTC
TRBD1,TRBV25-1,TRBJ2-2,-,CASSKDRGGGGELFF,TGTGCCAGCAGTAAGGACAGGGGGGGCGGCGGGGAGCTGTTTTTT
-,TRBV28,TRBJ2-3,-,CASNRYTDTQYF,TGTGCCAGCAACAGATACACAGATACGCAGTATTTT
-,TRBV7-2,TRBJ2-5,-,CASSARDFKETQYF,TGTGCCAGCAGCGCCCGGGACTTTAAAGAGACCCAGTACTTC
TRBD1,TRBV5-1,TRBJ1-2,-,CASSPIRDRVGYTF,TGCGCCAGCAGCCCTATCCGGGACAGGGTTGGCTACACCTTC
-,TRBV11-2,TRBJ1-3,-,CASSLGSGDSGNTIYF,TGTGCCAGCAGCTTAGGTAGCGGAGACTCTGGAAACACCATATATTTT
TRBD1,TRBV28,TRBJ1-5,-,CASGLPVGTDSNQPQHF,TGTGCCAGCGGGTTACCCGTCGGGACAGATAGCAATCAGCCCCAGCATTTT
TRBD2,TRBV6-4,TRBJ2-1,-,CASSDSGTSGHNEQFF,TGTGCCAGCAGTGACTCAGGGACTAGCGGGCACAATGAGCAGTTCTTC
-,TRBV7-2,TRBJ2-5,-,CASSSDSGQETQYF,TGTGCCAGCAGCTCTGATAGCGGCCAAGAGACCCAGTACTTC
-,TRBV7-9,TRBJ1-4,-,CASSFKGGLLHEKLFF,TGTGCCAGCAGCTTTAAGGGAGGTCTATTACATGAAAAACTGTTTTTT
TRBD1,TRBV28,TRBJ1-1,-,CATIPGGAGNTEAFF,TGTGCCACGATTCCAGGGGGCGCAGGGAACACTGAAGCTTTCTTT
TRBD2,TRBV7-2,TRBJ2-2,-,CASSLVPGGGTGELFF,TGTGCCAGCAGCTTAGTACCGGGAGGGGGAACCGGGGAGCTGTTTTTT
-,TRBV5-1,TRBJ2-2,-,CASSPENTGELFF,TGCGCCAGCAGCCCGGAAAACACCGGGGAGCTGTTTTTT
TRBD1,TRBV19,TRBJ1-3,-,CASLPGQGSGNTIYF,TGTGCCAGCCTACCGGGACAGGGATCTGGAAACACCATATATTTT
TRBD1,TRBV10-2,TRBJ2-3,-,CASSELGTAGTDTQYF,TGCGCCAGCAGTGAGCTAGGGACAGCAGGCACAGATACGCAGTATTTT
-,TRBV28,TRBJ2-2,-,CASSLGTANTGELFF,TGTGCCAGCAGTTTAGGGACCGCGAACACCGGGGAGCTGTTTTTT